The clone carrying this TCR beta chain has just one count. The CDR3 is made up of 13 amino acids. Per germline, CDR1 KGHSH and CDR2 LQKENI. The V end lost 3 bases, the J end lost 5 bases, and 10 bases lay between the germline ends. These data are taken from a study of blood T cell repertoires in COVID-19. Original processing methods: Using reference gene primer amplification, nucleated cell counts were estimated. The repertoire was sequenced with immunoSEQ multiplex PCR; TCRdb's copy has only in-frame clones and lacks some. The V and J calls and clone size were taken over from that table, and D and trimming were inferred from the DNA. The sample has over 250,000 clones, around 90% seen once.

The sequenced sample consisted of peripheral blood. This receptor was obtained from a woman between 40 and 55 years old who had recovered from COVID-19. V is TRBV18 and J is TRBJ1-1; D gene uncertain. The CDR3 reads CASSPDTVTEAFF. The CDR3 DNA reads as TGTGCCAGCTCACCCGACACGGTGACTGAAGCTTTCTTT.